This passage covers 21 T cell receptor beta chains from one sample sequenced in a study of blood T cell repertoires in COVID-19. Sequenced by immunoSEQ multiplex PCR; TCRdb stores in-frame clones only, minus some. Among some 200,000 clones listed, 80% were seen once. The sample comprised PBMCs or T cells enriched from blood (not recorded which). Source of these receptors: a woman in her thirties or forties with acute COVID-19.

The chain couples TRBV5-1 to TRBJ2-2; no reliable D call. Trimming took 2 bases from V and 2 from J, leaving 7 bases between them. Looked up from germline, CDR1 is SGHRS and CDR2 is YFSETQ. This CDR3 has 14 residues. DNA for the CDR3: TGCGCCAGCAGCTTTGGCAGTAACACCGGGGAGCTGTTTTTT. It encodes CASSFGSNTGELFF.

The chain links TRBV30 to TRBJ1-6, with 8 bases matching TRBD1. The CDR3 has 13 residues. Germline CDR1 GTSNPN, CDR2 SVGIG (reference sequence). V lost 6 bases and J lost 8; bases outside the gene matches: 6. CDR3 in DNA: TGTGCCTGCTCACAGGGGGAGGATTCACCCCTCCACTTT. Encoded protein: CACSQGEDSPLHF.

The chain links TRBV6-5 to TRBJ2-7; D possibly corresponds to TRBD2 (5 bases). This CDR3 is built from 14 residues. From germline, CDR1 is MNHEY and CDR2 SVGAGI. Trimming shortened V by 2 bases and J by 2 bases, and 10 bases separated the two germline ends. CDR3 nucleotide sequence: TGTGCCAGCAGTTACGGGGAGTCAGCCTACGAGCAGTACTTC. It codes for CASSYGESAYEQYF.

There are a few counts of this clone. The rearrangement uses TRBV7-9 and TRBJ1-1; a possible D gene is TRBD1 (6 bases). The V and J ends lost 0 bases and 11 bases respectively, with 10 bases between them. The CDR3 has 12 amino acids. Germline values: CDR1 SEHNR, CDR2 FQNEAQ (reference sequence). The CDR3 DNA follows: TGTGCCAGCAGCTTAGCGAATACAGGGGCTTTCTTT. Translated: CASSLANTGAFF.

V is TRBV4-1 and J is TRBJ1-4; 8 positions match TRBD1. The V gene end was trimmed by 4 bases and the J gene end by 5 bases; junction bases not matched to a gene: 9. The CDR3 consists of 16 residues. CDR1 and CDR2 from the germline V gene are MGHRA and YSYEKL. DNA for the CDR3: TGCGCCAGCAGCCGGGGAAGCGACAGGGGCAATGAAAAACTGTTTTTT. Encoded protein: CASSRGSDRGNEKLFF.

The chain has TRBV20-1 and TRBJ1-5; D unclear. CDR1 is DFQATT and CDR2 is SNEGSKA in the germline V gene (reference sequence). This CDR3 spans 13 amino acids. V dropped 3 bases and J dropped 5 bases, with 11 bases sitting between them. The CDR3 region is CSASYGSYQPQHF. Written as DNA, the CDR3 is TGCAGTGCTAGTTACGGGTCCTATCAGCCCCAGCATTTT.

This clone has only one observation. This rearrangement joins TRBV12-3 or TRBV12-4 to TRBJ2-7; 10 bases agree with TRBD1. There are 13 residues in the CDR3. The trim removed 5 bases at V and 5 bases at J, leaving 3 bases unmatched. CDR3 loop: CASSPTGGNEQYF. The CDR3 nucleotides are TGTGCCAGCAGTCCGACAGGGGGCAACGAGCAGTACTTC.

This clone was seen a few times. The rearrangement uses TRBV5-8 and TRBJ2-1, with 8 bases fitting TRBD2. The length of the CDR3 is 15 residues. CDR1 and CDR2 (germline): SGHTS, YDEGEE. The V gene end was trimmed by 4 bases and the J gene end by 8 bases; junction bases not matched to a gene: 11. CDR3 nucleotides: TGTGCCAGCAGCGCACCCGGGACTAGTAAATATGAGCAGTTCTTC. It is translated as CASSAPGTSKYEQFF.

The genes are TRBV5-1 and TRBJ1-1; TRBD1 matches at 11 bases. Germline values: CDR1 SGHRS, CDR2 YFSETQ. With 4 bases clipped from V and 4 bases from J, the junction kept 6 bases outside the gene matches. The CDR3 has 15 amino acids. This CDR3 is CASSKWTGGVTEAFF. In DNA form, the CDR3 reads TGCGCCAGCAGCAAGTGGACAGGGGGCGTCACTGAAGCTTTCTTT.

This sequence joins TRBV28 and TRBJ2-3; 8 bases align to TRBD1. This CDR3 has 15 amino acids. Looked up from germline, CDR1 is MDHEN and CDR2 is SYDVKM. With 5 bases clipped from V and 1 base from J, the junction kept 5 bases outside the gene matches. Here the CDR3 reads CASSPPGQGTDTQYF. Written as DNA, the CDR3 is TGTGCCAGCAGTCCACCGGGACAGGGCACAGATACGCAGTATTTT.

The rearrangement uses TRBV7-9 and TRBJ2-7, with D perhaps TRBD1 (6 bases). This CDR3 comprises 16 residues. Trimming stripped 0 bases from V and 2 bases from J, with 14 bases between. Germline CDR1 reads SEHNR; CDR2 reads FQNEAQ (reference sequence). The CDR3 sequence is CASSLAAGVETYEQYF. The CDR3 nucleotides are TGTGCCAGCAGCTTAGCAGCAGGGGTTGAAACCTACGAGCAGTACTTC.

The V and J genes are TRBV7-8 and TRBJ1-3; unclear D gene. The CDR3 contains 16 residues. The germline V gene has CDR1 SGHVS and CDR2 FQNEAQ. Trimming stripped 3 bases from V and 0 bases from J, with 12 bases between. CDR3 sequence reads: CASSLNIQVSGNTIYF. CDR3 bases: TGTGCCAGCAGCTTGAATATCCAGGTCTCTGGAAACACCATATATTTT.

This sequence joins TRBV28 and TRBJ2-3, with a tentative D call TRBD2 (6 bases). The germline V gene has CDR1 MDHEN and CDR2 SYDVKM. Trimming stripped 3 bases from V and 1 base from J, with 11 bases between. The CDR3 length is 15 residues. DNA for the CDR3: TGTGCCAGCAGTTTCGCGTCTAGCGGCACAGATACGCAGTATTTT. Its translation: CASSFASSGTDTQYF.

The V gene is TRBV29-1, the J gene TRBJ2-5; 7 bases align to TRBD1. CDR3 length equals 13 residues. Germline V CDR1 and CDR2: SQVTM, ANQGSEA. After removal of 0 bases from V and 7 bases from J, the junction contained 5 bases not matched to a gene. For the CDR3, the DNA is TGCAGCGTTGAAGATCTGGGACAGTCGACCCAGTACTTC. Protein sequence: CSVEDLGQSTQYF.

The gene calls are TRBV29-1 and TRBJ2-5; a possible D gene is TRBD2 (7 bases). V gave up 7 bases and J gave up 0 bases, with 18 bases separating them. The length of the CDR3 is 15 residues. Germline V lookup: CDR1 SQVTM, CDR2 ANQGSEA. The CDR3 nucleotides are TGCAGCGCCCCGGGGGCTAGCGGATACCAAGAGACCCAGTACTTC. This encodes CSAPGASGYQETQYF. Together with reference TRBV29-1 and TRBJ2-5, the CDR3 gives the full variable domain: SAVISQKPSRDICQRGTSLTIQCQVDSQVTMMFWYRQQPGQSLTLIATANQGSEATYESGFVIDKFPISRPNLTFSTLTVSNMSPEDSSIYLCSAPGASGYQETQYFGPGTRLLVL.

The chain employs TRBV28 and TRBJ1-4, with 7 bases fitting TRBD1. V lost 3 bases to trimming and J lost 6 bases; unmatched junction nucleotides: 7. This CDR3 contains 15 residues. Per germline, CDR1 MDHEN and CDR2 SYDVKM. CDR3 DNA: TGTGCCAGCAGTTTTTACAGGGGCTTAGATGAAAAACTGTTTTTT. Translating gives CASSFYRGLDEKLFF.

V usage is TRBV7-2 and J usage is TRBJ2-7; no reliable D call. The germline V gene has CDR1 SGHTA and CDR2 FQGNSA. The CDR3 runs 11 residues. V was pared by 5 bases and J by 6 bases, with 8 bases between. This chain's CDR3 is CASSPASEQYF. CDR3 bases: TGTGCCAGCAGCCCTGCCAGCGAGCAGTACTTC. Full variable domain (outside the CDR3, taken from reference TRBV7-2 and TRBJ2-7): GAGVSQSPSNKVTEKGKDVELRCDPISGHTALYWYRQSLGQGLEFLIYFQGNSAPDKSGLPSDRFSAERTGGSVSTLTIQRTQQEDSAVYLCASSPASEQYFGPGTRLTVT.

This chain's CDR3 is CASSQDTRTGDAGELFF. For the CDR3, the DNA is TGTGCCAGCAGCCAAGATACCAGGACAGGGGACGCCGGGGAGCTGTTTTTT. The rearrangement links TRBV3-1 (or the pseudogene TRBV3-2) to TRBJ2-2; TRBD1 agrees at 9 bases. The CDR3 contains 17 residues. CDR1 and CDR2 (germline): LGHDT, YNNKEL (reference sequence). V lost 0 bases to trimming and J lost 6 bases; unmatched junction nucleotides: 8.

Here the CDR3 reads CASSNRGTVIEAFF. As DNA, the CDR3 is TGTGCCAGCAGTAACCGGGGGACAGTGATTGAAGCTTTCTTT. V and J are TRBV28 and TRBJ1-1; 7 bases agree with TRBD1. There are 14 residues in the CDR3. Trimming cost V 5 bases and J 7 bases; bases outside gene matches: 10. The germline V gene has CDR1 MDHEN and CDR2 SYDVKM. Full variable domain (outside the CDR3, taken from reference TRBV28 and TRBJ1-1): DVKVTQSSRYLVKRTGEKVFLECVQDMDHENMFWYRQDPGLGLRLIYFSYDVKMKEKGDIPEGYSVSREKKERFSLILESASTNQTSMYLCASSNRGTVIEAFFGQGTRLTVV.

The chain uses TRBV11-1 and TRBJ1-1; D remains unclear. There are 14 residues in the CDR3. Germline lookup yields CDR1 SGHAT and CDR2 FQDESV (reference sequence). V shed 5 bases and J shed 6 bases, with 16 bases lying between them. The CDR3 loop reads CASSPDPSHPEAFF. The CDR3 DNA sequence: TGTGCCAGCAGCCCAGATCCGTCTCACCCTGAAGCTTTCTTT.

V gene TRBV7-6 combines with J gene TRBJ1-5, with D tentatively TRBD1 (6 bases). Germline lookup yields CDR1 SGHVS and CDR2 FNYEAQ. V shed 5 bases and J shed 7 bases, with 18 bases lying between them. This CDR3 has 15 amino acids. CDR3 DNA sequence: TGTGCCAGCAGCCCTACCGCAGGGGAGCAACAGCCCCAGCATTTT. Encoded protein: CASSPTAGEQQPQHF.